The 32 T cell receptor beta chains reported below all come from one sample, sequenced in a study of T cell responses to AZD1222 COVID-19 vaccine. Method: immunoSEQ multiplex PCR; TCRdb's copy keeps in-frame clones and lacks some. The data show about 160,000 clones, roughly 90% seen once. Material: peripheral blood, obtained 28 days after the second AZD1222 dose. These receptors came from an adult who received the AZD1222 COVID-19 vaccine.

This CDR3 reads CASSFGITGDTGELFF. The CDR3 DNA is TGCGCCAGCAGCTTCGGGATAACAGGGGACACCGGGGAGCTGTTTTTT. The genes are TRBV5-1 and TRBJ2-2, with 7 bases lining up with TRBD1. From germline, CDR1 is SGHRS and CDR2 YFSETQ. Losses at the gene ends were 2 bases for V and 3 bases for J; bases not matched to a gene: 7. The CDR3 is made up of 16 amino acids.

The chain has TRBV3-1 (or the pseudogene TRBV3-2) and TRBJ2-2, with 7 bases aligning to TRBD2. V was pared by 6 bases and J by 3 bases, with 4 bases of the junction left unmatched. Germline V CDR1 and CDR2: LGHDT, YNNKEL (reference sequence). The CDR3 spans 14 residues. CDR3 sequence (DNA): TGTGCCAGCAGTCGGGGGGAGTACACCGGGGAGCTGTTTTTT. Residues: CASSRGEYTGELFF.

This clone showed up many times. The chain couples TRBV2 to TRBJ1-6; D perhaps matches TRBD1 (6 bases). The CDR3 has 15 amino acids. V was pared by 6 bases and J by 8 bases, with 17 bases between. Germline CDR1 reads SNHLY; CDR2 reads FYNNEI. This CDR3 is CASRRAQGSDSPLHF. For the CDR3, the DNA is TGTGCCAGCAGGAGGGCTCAGGGGTCCGATTCACCCCTCCACTTT.

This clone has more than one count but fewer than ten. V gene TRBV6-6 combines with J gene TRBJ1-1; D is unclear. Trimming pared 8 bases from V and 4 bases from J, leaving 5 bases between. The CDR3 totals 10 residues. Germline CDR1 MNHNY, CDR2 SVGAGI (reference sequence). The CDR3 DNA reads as TGTGCCAGCCTTTTCACTGAAGCTTTCTTT. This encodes CASLFTEAFF.

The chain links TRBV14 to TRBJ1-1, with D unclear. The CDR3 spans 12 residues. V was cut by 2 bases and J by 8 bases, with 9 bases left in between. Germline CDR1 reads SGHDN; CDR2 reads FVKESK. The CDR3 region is CASSQSRLEAFF. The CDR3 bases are TGTGCCAGCAGCCAATCTCGGCTGGAAGCTTTCTTT.

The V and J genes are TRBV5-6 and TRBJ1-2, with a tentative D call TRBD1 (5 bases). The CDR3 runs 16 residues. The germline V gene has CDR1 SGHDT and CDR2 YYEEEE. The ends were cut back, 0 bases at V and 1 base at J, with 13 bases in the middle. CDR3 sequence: CASSLEPSGGNYGYTF. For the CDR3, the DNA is TGTGCCAGCAGCTTGGAGCCCAGCGGGGGTAACTATGGCTACACCTTC.

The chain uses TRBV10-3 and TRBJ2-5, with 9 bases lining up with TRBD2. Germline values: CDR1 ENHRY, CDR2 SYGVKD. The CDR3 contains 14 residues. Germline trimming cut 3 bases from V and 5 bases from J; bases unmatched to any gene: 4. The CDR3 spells CAISDQRGEETQYF. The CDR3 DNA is TGTGCCATCAGTGATCAGCGGGGGGAGGAGACCCAGTACTTC.

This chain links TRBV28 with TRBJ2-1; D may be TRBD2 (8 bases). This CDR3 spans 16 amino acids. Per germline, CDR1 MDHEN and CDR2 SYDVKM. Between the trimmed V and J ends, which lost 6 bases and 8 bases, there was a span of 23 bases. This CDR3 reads CASSPGGGRGFYEQFF. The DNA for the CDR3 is TGTGCCAGCAGCCCCGGGGGGGGCAGGGGGTTTTATGAGCAGTTCTTC.

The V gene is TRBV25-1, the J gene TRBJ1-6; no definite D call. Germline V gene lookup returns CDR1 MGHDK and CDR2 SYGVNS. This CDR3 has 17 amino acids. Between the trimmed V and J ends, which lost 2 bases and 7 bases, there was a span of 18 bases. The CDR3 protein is CASSEPGVLGENSPLHF. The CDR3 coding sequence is TGTGCCAGCAGTGAACCGGGTGTTTTGGGTGAAAATTCACCCCTCCACTTT.

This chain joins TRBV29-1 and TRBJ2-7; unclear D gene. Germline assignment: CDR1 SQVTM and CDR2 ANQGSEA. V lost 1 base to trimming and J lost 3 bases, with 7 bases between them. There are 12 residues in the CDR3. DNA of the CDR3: TGCAGCGTTGAAGTGGGCGGCTACGAGCAGTACTTC. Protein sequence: CSVEVGGYEQYF.

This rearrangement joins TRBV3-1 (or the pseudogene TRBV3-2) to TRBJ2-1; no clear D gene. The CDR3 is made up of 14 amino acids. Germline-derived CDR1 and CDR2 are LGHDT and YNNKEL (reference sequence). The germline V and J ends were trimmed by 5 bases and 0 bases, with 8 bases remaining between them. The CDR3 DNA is TGTGCCAGCAGCGAGGCCAGCTCCTACAATGAGCAGTTCTTC. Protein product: CASSEASSYNEQFF.

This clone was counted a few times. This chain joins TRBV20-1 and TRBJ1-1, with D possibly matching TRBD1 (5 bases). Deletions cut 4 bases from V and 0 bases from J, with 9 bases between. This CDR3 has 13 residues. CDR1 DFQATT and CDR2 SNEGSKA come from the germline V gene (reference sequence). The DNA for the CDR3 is TGCAGTGCTAATGAACAGGTGAACACTGAAGCTTTCTTT. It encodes CSANEQVNTEAFF.

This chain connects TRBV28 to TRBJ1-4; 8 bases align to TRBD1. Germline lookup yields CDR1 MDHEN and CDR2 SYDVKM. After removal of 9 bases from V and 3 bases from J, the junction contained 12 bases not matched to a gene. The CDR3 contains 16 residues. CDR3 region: CASLRTGSSSNEKLFF. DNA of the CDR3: TGTGCCAGTTTAAGGACAGGGAGTTCGTCTAATGAAAAACTGTTTTTT.

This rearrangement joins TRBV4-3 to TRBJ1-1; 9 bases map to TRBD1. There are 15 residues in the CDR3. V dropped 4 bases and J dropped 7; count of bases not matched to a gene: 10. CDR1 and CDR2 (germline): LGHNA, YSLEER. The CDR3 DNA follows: TGCGCCAGCAGCCTGGGACAGGGTGGGATTAGTGAAGCTTTCTTT. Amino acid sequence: CASSLGQGGISEAFF.

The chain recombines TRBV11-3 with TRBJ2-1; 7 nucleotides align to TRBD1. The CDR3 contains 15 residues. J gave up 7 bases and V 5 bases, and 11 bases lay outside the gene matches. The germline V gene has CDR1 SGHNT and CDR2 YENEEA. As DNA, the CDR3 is TGTGCCAGCAGCAGCCGGGACAGTCAGGCTAATGAGCAGTTCTTC. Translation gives CASSSRDSQANEQFF. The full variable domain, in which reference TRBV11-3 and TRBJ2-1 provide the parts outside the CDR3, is EAGVVQSPRYKIIEKKQPVAFWCNPISGHNTLYWYLQNLGQGPELLIRYENEEAVDDSQLPKDRFSAERLKGVDSTLKIQPAELGDSAVYLCASSSRDSQANEQFFGPGTRLTVL.

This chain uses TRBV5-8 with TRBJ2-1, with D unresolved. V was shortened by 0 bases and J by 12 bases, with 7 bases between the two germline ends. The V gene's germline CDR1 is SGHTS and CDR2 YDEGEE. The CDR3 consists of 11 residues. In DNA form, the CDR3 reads TGTGCCAGCAGCTTGGTAGAGTGGCAGTTCTTC. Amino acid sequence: CASSLVEWQFF.

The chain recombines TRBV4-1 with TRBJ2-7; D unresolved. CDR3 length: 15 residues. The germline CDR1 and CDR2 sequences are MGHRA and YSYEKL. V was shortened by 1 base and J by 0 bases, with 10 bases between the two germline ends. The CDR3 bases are TGCGCCAGCAGCCAAGCCCATCTGAGCTCCTACGAGCAGTACTTC. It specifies CASSQAHLSSYEQYF.

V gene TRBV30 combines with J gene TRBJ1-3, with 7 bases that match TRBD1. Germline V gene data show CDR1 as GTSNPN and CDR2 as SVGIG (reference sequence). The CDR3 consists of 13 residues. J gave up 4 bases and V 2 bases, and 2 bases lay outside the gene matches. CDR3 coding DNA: TGTGCCTGGAGTTGGACAGGAGGAAACACCATATATTTT. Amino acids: CAWSWTGGNTIYF.

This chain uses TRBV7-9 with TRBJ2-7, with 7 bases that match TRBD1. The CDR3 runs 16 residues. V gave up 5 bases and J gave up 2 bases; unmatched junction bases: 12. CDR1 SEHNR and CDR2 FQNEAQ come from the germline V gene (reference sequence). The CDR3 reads CASSPLTGEHTYEQYF. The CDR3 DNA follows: TGTGCCAGCAGCCCGCTCACAGGGGAACACACCTACGAGCAGTACTTC.

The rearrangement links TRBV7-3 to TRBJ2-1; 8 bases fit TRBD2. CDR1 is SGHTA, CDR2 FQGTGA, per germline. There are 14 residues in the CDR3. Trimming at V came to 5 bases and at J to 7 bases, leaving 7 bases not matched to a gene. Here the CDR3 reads CASSAATSENEQFF. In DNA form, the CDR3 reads TGTGCCAGCAGCGCCGCGACTAGCGAAAATGAGCAGTTCTTC.

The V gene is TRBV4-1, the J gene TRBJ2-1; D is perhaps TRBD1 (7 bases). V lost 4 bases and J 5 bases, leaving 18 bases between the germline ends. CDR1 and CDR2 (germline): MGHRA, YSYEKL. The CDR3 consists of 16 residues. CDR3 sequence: CASSPRGDSVDNEQFF. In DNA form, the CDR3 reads TGCGCCAGCAGCCCGAGGGGGGACAGCGTCGACAATGAGCAGTTCTTC.

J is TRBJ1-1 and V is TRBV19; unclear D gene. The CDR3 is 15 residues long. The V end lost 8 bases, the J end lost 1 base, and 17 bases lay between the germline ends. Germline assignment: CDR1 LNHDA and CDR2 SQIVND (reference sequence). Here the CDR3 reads CASLKDGLGNTEAFF. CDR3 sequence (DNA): TGTGCCAGTCTTAAGGACGGTTTAGGGAACACTGAAGCTTTCTTT.

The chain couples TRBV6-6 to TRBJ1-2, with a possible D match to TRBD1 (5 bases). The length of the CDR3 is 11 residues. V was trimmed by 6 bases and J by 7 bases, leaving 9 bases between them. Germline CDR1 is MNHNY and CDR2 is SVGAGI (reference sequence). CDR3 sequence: CASSQGSGYTF. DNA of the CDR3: TGTGCCAGCAGCCAGGGTAGTGGCTACACCTTC.

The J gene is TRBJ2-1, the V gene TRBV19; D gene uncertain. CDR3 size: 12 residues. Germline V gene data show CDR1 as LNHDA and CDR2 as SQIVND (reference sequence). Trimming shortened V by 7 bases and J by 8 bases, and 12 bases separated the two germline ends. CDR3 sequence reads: CASIGGAYEQFF. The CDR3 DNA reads TGTGCCAGTATAGGCGGAGCCTATGAGCAGTTCTTC.

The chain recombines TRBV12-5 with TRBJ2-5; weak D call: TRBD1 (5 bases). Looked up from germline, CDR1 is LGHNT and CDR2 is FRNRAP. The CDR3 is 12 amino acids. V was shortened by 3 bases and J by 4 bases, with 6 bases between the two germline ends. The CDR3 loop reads CASGLRGETQYF. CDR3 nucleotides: TGTGCTAGTGGTTTAAGGGGAGAGACCCAGTACTTC.

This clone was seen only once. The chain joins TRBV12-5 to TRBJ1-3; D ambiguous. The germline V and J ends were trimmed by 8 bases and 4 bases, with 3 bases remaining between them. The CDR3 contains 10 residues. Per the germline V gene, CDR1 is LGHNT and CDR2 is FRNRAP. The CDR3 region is CASQGNTIYF. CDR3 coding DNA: TGTGCTAGTCAGGGAAACACCATATATTTT.

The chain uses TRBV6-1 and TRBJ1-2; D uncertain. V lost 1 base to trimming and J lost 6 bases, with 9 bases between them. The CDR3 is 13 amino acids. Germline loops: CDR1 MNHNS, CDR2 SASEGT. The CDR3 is CASSEEGIDGYTF. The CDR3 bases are TGTGCCAGCAGTGAAGAAGGGATTGATGGCTACACCTTC.

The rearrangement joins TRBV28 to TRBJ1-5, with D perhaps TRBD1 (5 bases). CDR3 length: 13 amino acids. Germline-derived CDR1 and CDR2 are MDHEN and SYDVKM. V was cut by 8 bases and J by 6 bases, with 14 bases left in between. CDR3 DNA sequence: TGTGCCAGCGGTCCCAGGGTTGGTCAGCCCCAGCATTTT. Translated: CASGPRVGQPQHF. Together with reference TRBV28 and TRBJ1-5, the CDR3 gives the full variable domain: DVKVTQSSRYLVKRTGEKVFLECVQDMDHENMFWYRQDPGLGLRLIYFSYDVKMKEKGDIPEGYSVSREKKERFSLILESASTNQTSMYLCASGPRVGQPQHFGDGTRLSIL.

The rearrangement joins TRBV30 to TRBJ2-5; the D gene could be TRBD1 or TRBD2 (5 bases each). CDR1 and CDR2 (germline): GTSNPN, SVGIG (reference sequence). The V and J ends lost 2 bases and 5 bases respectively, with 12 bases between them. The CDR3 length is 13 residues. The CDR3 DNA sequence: TGTGCCTGGAGTTTGGGGGAGTGGGAGACCCAGTACTTC. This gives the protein CAWSLGEWETQYF. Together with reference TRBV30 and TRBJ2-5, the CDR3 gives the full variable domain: SQTIHQWPATLVQPVGSPLSLECTVEGTSNPNLYWYRQAAGRGLQLLFYSVGIGQISSEVPQNLSASRPQDRQFILSSKKLLLSDSGFYLCAWSLGEWETQYFGPGTRLLVL.

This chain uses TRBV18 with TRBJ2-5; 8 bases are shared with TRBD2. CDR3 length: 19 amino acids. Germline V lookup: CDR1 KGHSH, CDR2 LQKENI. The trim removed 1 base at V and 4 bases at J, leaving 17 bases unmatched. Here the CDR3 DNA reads TGTGCCAGCTCACCACGGGCGGGACTAGAGGCTGTGGGGCGAGAGACCCAGTACTTC. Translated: CASSPRAGLEAVGRETQYF.

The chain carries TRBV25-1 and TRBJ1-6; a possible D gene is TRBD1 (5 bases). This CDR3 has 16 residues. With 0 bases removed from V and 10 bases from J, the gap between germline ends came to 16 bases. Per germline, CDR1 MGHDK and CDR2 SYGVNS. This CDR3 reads CASSEYATLGDSPLHF. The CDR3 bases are TGTGCCAGCAGTGAATATGCAACCCTCGGGGACTCACCCCTCCACTTT.

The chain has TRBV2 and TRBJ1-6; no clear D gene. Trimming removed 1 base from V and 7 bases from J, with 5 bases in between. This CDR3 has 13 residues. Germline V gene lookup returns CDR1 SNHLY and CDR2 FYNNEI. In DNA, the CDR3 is TGTGCCAGCAGTGAAGGAGAGAATTCACCCCTCCACTTT. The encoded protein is CASSEGENSPLHF.